This T cell receptor beta chain originates from a study of regulatory and conventional T cells in RAG deficiency. General study findings and limits: Patient subsets had shorter CDR3s; Omenn Treg-Tconv overlap exceeded 75%. Control T-cell subsets had markedly higher Shannon entropy and lower Simpson indices than RAG-deficient patients. Omenn CD25-high CD127-low cells may be activated cells, not true Tregs.

The V end was cut by 0 bases, the J end by 9 bases, with 12 bases between. Germline V lookup: CDR1 SGHTA, CDR2 FQGTGA. The CDR3 loop spans 14 amino acids. In its sample, this clone was seen once. Antigen unknown. Using immunoSEQ multiplex PCR, the repertoire was profiled, and TCRdb retains in-frame clones only, with some absent. The repertoire holds roughly 45,000 clones, over 80% seen once, with 0.4% to 0.55% in the top ten. Blood CD4+ CD25-low CD127-high conventional T cells supplied the genomic DNA template. This sample also appeared in a second study, on regulatory T cells. Per that paper: Amplification used 52 TRBV primers and 13 TRBJ primers. In patients, unique TRB V-J pairs were restricted and V/J usage skewed, especially in Tregs.

Sample: CD4+ effector T cells sorted from blood. V gene TRBV7-3 combines with J gene TRBJ2-1; unclear D gene. This TCR came from a human donor in good health. The CDR3 nucleotides read TGTGCCAGCAGCTTAACTAGCTTAAACGGTGAGCAGTTCTTC. Its protein product is CASSLTSLNGEQFF.